This is a list of T cell receptor beta chains from one sample in a study of blood T cell repertoires in COVID-19. The method was immunoSEQ multiplex PCR; TCRdb's version includes in-frame clones alone and lacks a portion of them. This repertoire shows approximately 150,000 clones, 70% to 90% found once; its top ten account for over 2.5%. The sample comprised peripheral blood. The receptors here all came from a human donor with acute or convalescent COVID-19. The donor label of this sample is uncertain. Both conserved end residues are part of each CDR3.

v_gene	CDR3aa
TRBV30	CAWSPTGSYEQYF
TRBV20-1	CSASRTVQETQYF
TRBV29-1	CSVEVGSGNTIYF
TRBV12-3/TRBV12-4	CASSIGTGYEAFF
TRBV5-5	CASSLGPGGRTEAFF
TRBV30	CAWRTQETYGYTF
TRBV24-1	CATSDPGTGGSTDTQYF
TRBV18	CASSRGQGTNQPQHF
TRBV3-1/TRBV3-2	CASSQRRDRVQETQYF
TRBV13	CARRHTGGGGSEQYF
TRBV11-2	CASSLGGAGQETQYF
TRBV10-3	CAISEPVAGIVTDTQYF
TRBV6-2/TRBV6-3	CASSWDRGEQYF
TRBV5-6	CASSFRDRATGELFF
TRBV9	CASSPQGRETQYF
TRBV7-9	CASSSILAGGTDTQYF
TRBV5-4	CASSLFGGGEKLFF
TRBV10-3	CATEQGAGSPLHF
TRBV9	CASSEQGSSYNEQFF
TRBV3-1/TRBV3-2	CASSQMLAGAGELFF
TRBV6-6	CASRPPGDNSPLHF
TRBV28	CASSRVMDTYNEQFF